This TCR beta chain appears in the sequencing data of a study of high-grade serous ovarian cancer treatment subgroups. Tumor samples were obtained before definitive surgery or chemotherapy. This CDR3 contains 15 residues. Germline-derived CDR1 and CDR2 are SGHDT and YYEEEE. V lost 6 bases and J lost 7, with 20 bases in between. The table came from immunoSEQ multiplex PCR; TCRdb's copy has only in-frame clones and leaves some out. The data contain around 37,000 clones, 79% of them singletons. What was sequenced was tumor tissue. The rearrangement joins TRBV5-6 to TRBJ2-1, with D perhaps TRBD2 (6 bases). This receptor was taken from a human donor with high-grade serous ovarian cancer. The DNA for the CDR3 is TGTGCCAGCACCCCCCTGGGGGGAGCTGGGAATGAGCAGTTCTTC. This sequence encodes CASTPLGGAGNEQFF.